The 12 T cell receptor beta chains listed next were all sequenced from one sample in a study of T cell repertoires in cytomegalovirus infection. TCRdb reprocessed the reads via MiXCR and lists one record per CDR3 protein. The table lists approximately 500,000 distinct CDR3 sequences, 16% of them singletons. Source material: CD8+ T cells from PBMCs. Every receptor here comes from a human donor in good health (CMV status not recorded). Some clones in this sample may be carry-over from other donors' samples.

The rearrangement links TRBV20-1 to TRBJ2-7; D uncertain. From germline, CDR1 is DFQATT and CDR2 SNEGSKA (reference sequence). V gave up 4 bases and J gave up 3 bases, with 4 bases separating them. The CDR3 covers 10 residues. The CDR3 loop is CSATDYEQYF. Here the CDR3 DNA reads TGCAGTGCTACCGACTACGAGCAGTACTTC.

V gene TRBV15 combines with J gene TRBJ1-1; D remains ambiguous. Looked up from germline, CDR1 is LNHNV and CDR2 is YYDKDF (reference sequence). The CDR3 extends over 13 amino acids. Trimming stripped 0 bases from V and 5 bases from J, with 7 bases between. CDR3 protein: CATSRERRTEAFF. CDR3 sequence (DNA): TGTGCCACCAGCAGAGAACGGCGGACTGAAGCTTTCTTT. The whole variable domain, remainder taken from reference TRBV15 and TRBJ1-1, is DAMVIQNPRYQVTQFGKPVTLSCSQTLNHNVMYWYQQKSSQAPKLLFHYYDKDFNNEADTPDNFQSRRPNTSFCFLDIRSPGLGDTAMYLCATSRERRTEAFFGQGTRLTVV.

This clonotype occurred many times. CDR3 sequence: CASMLTEAFF. The CDR3 region has the DNA TGTGCCAGCATGTTGACTGAAGCTTTCTTT. This sequence joins TRBV6-6 and TRBJ1-1; D gene unclear. V lost 7 bases and J 5 bases, leaving 5 bases between the germline ends. The CDR3 totals 10 residues. The germline gives CDR1 MNHNY, CDR2 SVGAGI (reference sequence).

This clonotype was picked up many times. The CDR3 protein is CASSVGTSGREGTGELFF. The DNA of the CDR3 is TGTGCCAGCTCCGTGGGGACTAGCGGGAGGGAGGGCACCGGGGAGCTGTTTTTT. The V and J genes are TRBV7-2 and TRBJ2-2; 16 bases agree with TRBD2. Germline CDR1 reads SGHTA; CDR2 reads FQGNSA. The CDR3 covers 18 residues. The junction had 10 bases not matched to a gene; V was cut back by 8 bases and J by 4 bases.

The chain recombines TRBV4-2 with TRBJ2-7; TRBD2 might be the D (5 bases). The V end was cut by 0 bases, the J end by 2 bases, with 20 bases between. Germline CDR1 LGHNA, CDR2 YNFKEQ. The CDR3 is 18 residues long. The CDR3 DNA follows: TGTGCCAGCAGCCAAGAATTAAAGAGGGAGTTAGGGACCTACGAGCAGTACTTC. It encodes CASSQELKRELGTYEQYF.

In the case of this clonotype: Just one base apart from a much larger clone, this may be a read error. The chain links TRBV12-3 or TRBV12-4 to TRBJ1-5; D uncertain. The CDR3 extends over 15 amino acids. The CDR3 spells CASSLENRVNQLQHF. CDR3 sequence (DNA): TGTGCCAGCAGTTTAGAAAACCGGGTCAATCAGCTCCAGCATTTT.

Remarks on this clonotype: The conserved final phenylalanine or tryptophan is absent from the CDR3, which likely points to a read error. The rearrangement uses TRBV9 and TRBJ2-7, with 8 nucleotides matching TRBD1. In germline, CDR1 is SGDLS, CDR2 YYNGEE. The CDR3 has 14 amino acids. The trim removed 4 bases at V and 6 bases at J, leaving 9 bases unmatched. The CDR3 DNA reads as TGTGCCAGCAGCCCAGGACAGGGTAGTCGCGAGCAGTACTTA. Encoded protein: CASSPGQGSREQYL.

This clonotype occurred a few times. The chain carries TRBV6-2 or TRBV6-3 and TRBJ2-7; 14 bases fit TRBD2. V trimming: 5 bases; J trimming: 6 bases; junction bases outside the gene matches: 9. The CDR3 consists of 16 residues. Germline V gives CDR1 MNHEY, CDR2 SVGEGT. CDR3 residues: CASSDGGLAGEGEQYF. In DNA form, the CDR3 reads TGTGCCAGCAGTGACGGGGGACTAGCGGGAGAGGGCGAGCAGTACTTC.

The CDR3 nucleotides are TGTGCCAGCAGCTCAGCACTAGCGGGGCATTACAATGAGCAGTTCTTC. It is translated as CASSSALAGHYNEQFF. J is TRBJ2-1 and V is TRBV11-2; TRBD2 matches 10 bases. Germline-derived CDR1 and CDR2 are SGHAT and FQNNGV. This CDR3 spans 16 amino acids. The J segment lost 4 bases and the V segment lost 4 bases, leaving 7 bases of the junction unmatched. Together with reference TRBV11-2 and TRBJ2-1, the CDR3 gives the full variable domain: EAGVAQSPRYKIIEKRQSVAFWCNPISGHATLYWYQQILGQGPKLLIQFQNNGVVDDSQLPKDRFSAERLKGVDSTLKIQPAKLEDSAVYLCASSSALAGHYNEQFFGPGTRLTVL.

V usage is TRBV15 and J usage is TRBJ2-1, with 9 bases fitting TRBD1. The V gene end was trimmed by 5 bases and the J gene end by 5 bases; junction bases not matched to a gene: 1. CDR1 and CDR2 (germline): LNHNV, YYDKDF (reference sequence). This CDR3 region has 13 residues. The CDR3 spells CATSWDRDNEQFF. CDR3 coding DNA: TGTGCCACCAGCTGGGACAGGGACAATGAGCAGTTCTTC. The full variable domain, rest sourced from reference TRBV15 and TRBJ2-1, is DAMVIQNPRYQVTQFGKPVTLSCSQTLNHNVMYWYQQKSSQAPKLLFHYYDKDFNNEADTPDNFQSRRPNTSFCFLDIRSPGLGDTAMYLCATSWDRDNEQFFGPGTRLTVL.

This clonotype has ten or more counts. The rearrangement links TRBV24-1 to TRBJ2-2, with D tentatively TRBD1 or TRBD2 (5 bases each). V shed 2 bases and J shed 3 bases, with 15 bases lying between them. The CDR3 has 17 amino acids. Looked up from germline, CDR1 is KGHDR and CDR2 is SFDVKD. The CDR3 here is CATSDSYGTWDTGELFF. The CDR3 nucleotides are TGTGCCACCAGTGATTCGTATGGGACGTGGGACACCGGGGAGCTGTTTTTT.

This clonotype has a count of ten or more. The rearrangement links TRBV28 to TRBJ2-1; TRBD2 agrees at 11 bases. Trimming at V came to 3 bases and at J to 15 bases, leaving 10 bases not matched to a gene. CDR1 is MDHEN and CDR2 is SYDVKM in the germline V gene. The CDR3 sequence is 14 residues long. The CDR3 spells CASSFPGTSGRWFF. CDR3 nucleotide sequence: TGTGCCAGCAGTTTTCCCGGGACTAGCGGTCGGTGGTTCTTC.